The clone carrying this T cell receptor beta chain was counted ten times or more. Its antigen is currently unknown. TCR beta CDR3 region amplification was performed from RNA transcripts. HTBI primers were the set used in a first-round RT-PCR of the TCR CDR3. TCRdb passed the multiplex PCR reads through MiXCR, listing each CDR3 protein once. This sample has 640,000 or so distinct CDR3 sequences, with 14% to 15% found just once. The data stem from a study of T cells in Graves' hyperthyroidism and ophthalmopathy. Study-wide background: Peripheral blood was obtained at initial diagnosis, preceding any treatment.

It was less than 13 ml of fresh peripheral blood that supplied the PBMCs. This CDR3 is 16 amino acids long. J lost 5 bases, V lost 0 bases, and 8 bases had no gene match. Germline V CDR1 and CDR2: LGHDT, YNNKEL (reference sequence). Study outcomes and limitations: Among clonotypes expanded in thyroid above 0.001, most were also found in blood. A model of 13 V-J pairs discriminated ophthalmopathy from stable hyperthyroidism.

This chain joins TRBV3-1 and TRBJ2-5; TRBD2 matches 8 bases. The sequencing input was blood. The clonotype originates from a woman aged 40 to 50 with Graves' ophthalmopathy. The CDR3 DNA reads TGTGCCAGCAGCCAAGATCTAAGCGGGAGTAGTGAGACCCAGTACTTC. Translation gives CASSQDLSGSSETQYF.